A selection of T cell receptor beta chains follows, all from one sample in a study of blood T cell repertoires in COVID-19. The table came from immunoSEQ multiplex PCR; TCRdb's copy has only in-frame clones and leaves some out. The table lists 300,000 to 350,000 clones, approximately 88% of them singletons. Sequencing was done on a sample of PBMCs or T cells enriched from blood (not recorded which). These receptors were collected from a man in his thirties or forties who had recovered from COVID-19. The CDR3 runs from the conserved cysteine through the conserved F or W. A D gene is named only where the DNA matches it firmly. Rows may omit the clone size; those that give it use once, few, many or a size class.

J gene: TRBJ2-1; D gene: NA; V gene: TRBV7-7; clone size: NA; CDR3 DNA: TGTGCCAGCAGCCCCAATCGGGACAATGAGCAGTTCTTC; CDR3 protein: CASSPNRDNEQFF
J gene: TRBJ2-7; D gene: NA; V gene: TRBV30; clone size: NA; CDR3 DNA: TGTGCCTGGAGTCCAGGGGGGTCCTACGAGCAGTACTTC; CDR3 protein: CAWSPGGSYEQYF
J gene: TRBJ1-2; D gene: TRBD1; V gene: TRBV11-3; clone size: NA; CDR3 DNA: TGTGCCAGCAGCTTAGATTCGAAGGACAGGGGGCTTCCCAACTATGGCTACACCTTC; CDR3 protein: CASSLDSKDRGLPNYGYTF
J gene: TRBJ1-1; D gene: NA; V gene: TRBV28; clone size: NA; CDR3 DNA: TGTGCCAGCAGTCTTGGACTTCTGAACACTGAAGCTTTCTTT; CDR3 protein: CASSLGLLNTEAFF
J gene: TRBJ2-7; D gene: TRBD1; V gene: TRBV28; clone size: NA; CDR3 DNA: TGTGCCAGCAGTTTCTACGCCGGGACAGGACACTACGAGCAGTACTTC; CDR3 protein: CASSFYAGTGHYEQYF
J gene: TRBJ2-4; D gene: NA; V gene: TRBV11-3; clone size: NA; CDR3 DNA: TGTGCCAGCAGCTTAGATTTTGCAGATATAGCCAAAAACATTCAGTACTTC; CDR3 protein: CASSLDFADIAKNIQYF
J gene: TRBJ2-2; D gene: NA; V gene: TRBV2; clone size: few; CDR3 DNA: TGTGCCAGCATTCGGTTAGCAAAGCACACCGGGGAGCTGTTTTTT; CDR3 protein: CASIRLAKHTGELFF
J gene: TRBJ1-1; D gene: NA; V gene: TRBV19; clone size: NA; CDR3 DNA: TGTGCCAGTAGTATAGGAGCGTTCAACACTGAAGCTTTCTTT; CDR3 protein: CASSIGAFNTEAFF
J gene: TRBJ1-1; D gene: NA; V gene: TRBV30; clone size: once; CDR3 DNA: TGTGCCTGGAGGAGATTGAACACTGAAGCTTTCTTT; CDR3 protein: CAWRRLNTEAFF
J gene: TRBJ1-1; D gene: NA; V gene: TRBV4-2; clone size: NA; CDR3 DNA: TGTGCCAGCAGCCAAGAACGGCGGGGGCTCACTGAAGCTTTCTTT; CDR3 protein: CASSQERRGLTEAFF
J gene: TRBJ1-2; D gene: TRBD1; V gene: TRBV11-2; clone size: NA; CDR3 DNA: TGTGCCAGCAGCTTAACAGGGGGGGGCTATGGCTACACCTTC; CDR3 protein: CASSLTGGGYGYTF
J gene: TRBJ1-2; D gene: NA; V gene: TRBV9; clone size: NA; CDR3 DNA: TGTGCCAGCAGCGCCTCCCGGGAGGGCCCTCATCGGGGCTACACCTTC; CDR3 protein: CASSASREGPHRGYTF
J gene: TRBJ1-1; D gene: NA; V gene: TRBV7-9; clone size: NA; CDR3 DNA: TGTGCCAGCAGCTTAGTTGGTCAGTTCACTGAAGCTTTCTTT; CDR3 protein: CASSLVGQFTEAFF
J gene: TRBJ2-3; D gene: TRBD2; V gene: TRBV10-1; clone size: few; CDR3 DNA: TGCGCCAGCAGTGAAGGACTAGCGGGGGCCACAGATACGCAGTATTTT; CDR3 protein: CASSEGLAGATDTQYF
J gene: TRBJ1-1; D gene: NA; V gene: TRBV3-1/TRBV3-2; clone size: NA; CDR3 DNA: TGTGCCAGCAGCCGCCAAAGAGGTCTTGGGGAGGCTTTCTTT; CDR3 protein: CASSRQRGLGEAFF
J gene: TRBJ2-5; D gene: TRBD2; V gene: TRBV5-1; clone size: NA; CDR3 DNA: TGCGCCAGCCGCCCGGCGGGGGGAGAGACCCAGTACTTC; CDR3 protein: CASRPAGGETQYF
J gene: TRBJ2-7; D gene: TRBD1; V gene: TRBV28; clone size: NA; CDR3 DNA: TGTGCCAGCAGTGCCCCCCCCGGGACAGGGGGCCGGGAGCAGTACTTC; CDR3 protein: CASSAPPGTGGREQYF
J gene: TRBJ1-6; D gene: NA; V gene: TRBV13; clone size: NA; CDR3 DNA: TGTGCCAGCAGCTTAGGAGGGGGGGCCAATTCACCCCTCCACTTT; CDR3 protein: CASSLGGGANSPLHF
J gene: TRBJ2-7; D gene: NA; V gene: TRBV11-1; clone size: NA; CDR3 DNA: TGTGCCAGCAGCTTTGGAACAGCTACCTACGAGCAGTACTTC; CDR3 protein: CASSFGTATYEQYF
J gene: TRBJ2-2; D gene: NA; V gene: TRBV5-1; clone size: NA; CDR3 DNA: TGCGCCAGCAGGGAGGGCACCGGGGAGCTGTTTTTT; CDR3 protein: CASREGTGELFF
J gene: TRBJ2-1; D gene: NA; V gene: TRBV15; clone size: once; CDR3 DNA: TGTGCCACCAGCAGAGTAGAAAGGGGTGTGTACAATGAGCAGTTCTTC; CDR3 protein: CATSRVERGVYNEQFF
J gene: TRBJ1-1; D gene: NA; V gene: TRBV11-3; clone size: NA; CDR3 DNA: TGTGCCAGCAGCTTAGGTCCGGGGTCCACTGAAGCTTTCTTT; CDR3 protein: CASSLGPGSTEAFF
J gene: TRBJ2-7; D gene: NA; V gene: TRBV24-1; clone size: NA; CDR3 DNA: TGTGCCATTGAAGCCAAGGCGGGCTACGAGCAGTACTTC; CDR3 protein: CAIEAKAGYEQYF
J gene: TRBJ2-7; D gene: NA; V gene: TRBV30; clone size: NA; CDR3 DNA: TGTGCCTGGAGAAGGGGGGGTACCTACGAGCAGTACTTC; CDR3 protein: CAWRRGGTYEQYF
J gene: TRBJ2-5; D gene: TRBD2; V gene: TRBV30; clone size: NA; CDR3 DNA: TGTGCCTGGAGTGTAGCGGGGGGCTGGGAGACCCAGTACTTC; CDR3 protein: CAWSVAGGWETQYF
J gene: TRBJ2-1; D gene: NA; V gene: TRBV28; clone size: NA; CDR3 DNA: TGTGCCAGCAGTTACGGGATGAGCTCCTACAATGAGCAGTTCTTC; CDR3 protein: CASSYGMSSYNEQFF
J gene: TRBJ1-3; D gene: NA; V gene: TRBV3-1/TRBV3-2; clone size: NA; CDR3 DNA: TGTGCCAGCAGTTCCGGGTCTAACTTAGGTACCATATATTTT; CDR3 protein: CASSSGSNLGTIYF
J gene: TRBJ2-3; D gene: TRBD2; V gene: TRBV5-4; clone size: many; CDR3 DNA: TGTGCCAGCAGCTTGGGGAGCGGGGTATCCACAGATACGCAGTATTTT; CDR3 protein: CASSLGSGVSTDTQYF
J gene: TRBJ1-2; D gene: TRBD1; V gene: TRBV6-5; clone size: NA; CDR3 DNA: TGTGCCAGCAGTTACTTCAGGGGGGAGTTAGGCTACACCTTC; CDR3 protein: CASSYFRGELGYTF
J gene: TRBJ2-5; D gene: TRBD1; V gene: TRBV6-5; clone size: NA; CDR3 DNA: TGTGCCAGCACCCGGGACAGAGCGGACCAAGAGACCCAGTACTTC; CDR3 protein: CASTRDRADQETQYF
J gene: TRBJ1-6; D gene: NA; V gene: TRBV10-3; clone size: NA; CDR3 DNA: TGTGCCATCAGTGAGAGTTGGGGGGAGGACTCACCCCTCCACTTT; CDR3 protein: CAISESWGEDSPLHF
J gene: TRBJ1-1; D gene: TRBD1; V gene: TRBV7-8; clone size: NA; CDR3 DNA: TGTGCCAGCAGCTTAAGGGCAGGGGGAACGGGCACTGAAGCTTTCTTT; CDR3 protein: CASSLRAGGTGTEAFF
J gene: TRBJ2-5; D gene: NA; V gene: TRBV10-1; clone size: NA; CDR3 DNA: TGCGCCAGCAGTCCCTCACTCGTTGAAACCCAGTACTTC; CDR3 protein: CASSPSLVETQYF
J gene: TRBJ2-3; D gene: NA; V gene: TRBV14; clone size: NA; CDR3 DNA: TGTGCCAGCAGCCAAGTGTTGGGTAAGGGGGGCACAGATACGCAGTATTTT; CDR3 protein: CASSQVLGKGGTDTQYF
J gene: TRBJ1-1; D gene: NA; V gene: TRBV27; clone size: NA; CDR3 DNA: TGTGCCGCAGGAACCAACACTGAAGCTTTCTTT; CDR3 protein: CAAGTNTEAFF
J gene: TRBJ1-2; D gene: NA; V gene: TRBV12-2; clone size: NA; CDR3 DNA: TGTGCAAGTCGCTTCAGAGGCTACACCTTC; CDR3 protein: CASRFRGYTF
J gene: TRBJ2-1; D gene: TRBD2; V gene: TRBV6-1; clone size: NA; CDR3 DNA: TGTGCCAGCAGTGAGGGCGTTTTACGGGGGGGCGGAAATGAGCAGTTCTTC; CDR3 protein: CASSEGVLRGGGNEQFF
J gene: TRBJ2-3; D gene: NA; V gene: TRBV12-3/TRBV12-4; clone size: NA; CDR3 DNA: TGTGCCAGCATCGGCACAGATACGCAGTATTTT; CDR3 protein: CASIGTDTQYF
J gene: TRBJ2-1; D gene: TRBD1; V gene: TRBV4-2; clone size: few; CDR3 DNA: TGTGCCAGCAGCCAAGATCCGGGACAGGGCGGAGATGAGCAGTTCTTC; CDR3 protein: CASSQDPGQGGDEQFF
J gene: TRBJ1-5; D gene: NA; V gene: TRBV5-1; clone size: NA; CDR3 DNA: TGCGCCAGCAGCTTGGAGGGGCTCAGCAATCAGCCCCAGCATTTT; CDR3 protein: CASSLEGLSNQPQHF
J gene: TRBJ2-5; D gene: NA; V gene: TRBV7-6; clone size: NA; CDR3 DNA: TGTGCCAGCAGCTCCACCCCGGGCCGCGGGCGAGAGACCCAGTACTTC; CDR3 protein: CASSSTPGRGRETQYF
J gene: TRBJ1-1; D gene: NA; V gene: TRBV28; clone size: NA; CDR3 DNA: TGTGCCAGCAGTTTGGGGGGGGAAGACACTGAAGCTTTCTTT; CDR3 protein: CASSLGGEDTEAFF
J gene: TRBJ2-5; D gene: NA; V gene: TRBV7-9; clone size: NA; CDR3 DNA: TGTGCCAGCAGCTTAGCGGGGGGGGCAGAGACCCAGTACTTC; CDR3 protein: CASSLAGGAETQYF
J gene: TRBJ1-5; D gene: NA; V gene: TRBV28; clone size: NA; CDR3 DNA: TGCGGCGGATTTAGTCATCAGCCCCAGCATTTT; CDR3 protein: CGGFSHQPQHF
J gene: TRBJ2-1; D gene: TRBD2; V gene: TRBV19; clone size: once; CDR3 DNA: TGTGCCAGTAGTCTAGGACTAGCGGGGAACAATGAGCAGTTCTTC; CDR3 protein: CASSLGLAGNNEQFF
J gene: TRBJ2-1; D gene: NA; V gene: TRBV21-1; clone size: NA; CDR3 DNA: TGTGCCAGCAGCAAAGCGCTCGGGGGGCCCTACAATGAGCAGTTCTTC; CDR3 protein: CASSKALGGPYNEQFF
J gene: TRBJ1-3; D gene: NA; V gene: TRBV7-9; clone size: NA; CDR3 DNA: TGTGCCAGCAGCGCGGGACCGGCCTCTGGAAACACCATATATTTT; CDR3 protein: CASSAGPASGNTIYF
J gene: TRBJ2-3; D gene: NA; V gene: TRBV21-1; clone size: few; CDR3 DNA: TGTGCCAGCAGCAATTGGCGGGGGGGCAGATGGTCCACAGATACGCAGTATTTT; CDR3 protein: CASSNWRGGRWSTDTQYF
J gene: TRBJ1-2; D gene: NA; V gene: TRBV2; clone size: NA; CDR3 DNA: TGTGCCAGCAGTGAGGGCCAGGGAGGATATGGCTACACCTTC; CDR3 protein: CASSEGQGGYGYTF
J gene: TRBJ2-7; D gene: TRBD1; V gene: TRBV11-2; clone size: NA; CDR3 DNA: TGTGCCAGCAGCTTCGACAGGGGTGGTTCCTACGAGCAGTACTTC; CDR3 protein: CASSFDRGGSYEQYF
J gene: TRBJ2-1; D gene: NA; V gene: TRBV5-4; clone size: NA; CDR3 DNA: TGTGCCAGCAGCTTGGTCGGGGGCTCCTACAATGAGCAGTTCTTC; CDR3 protein: CASSLVGGSYNEQFF